Listed here is a single T cell receptor beta chain. No antigen is known for it. Base qualities are missing; no much larger clone stands one base away. CDR1 SGDLS and CDR2 YYNGEE are derived from the germline V gene. From cysteine to phenylalanine, the CDR3 is 15 amino acids long. Just CDR3 DNA is preserved here, 45 bases in frame from base 1. The V end loses 4 bases and the J end loses 7 bases, and a stretch of 21 bases separates them. The data originate from a study (dated by TCRdb to about 2015). At the level of the whole study: The study examined whether tumor-infiltrating Tregs in breast cancer are drawn from blood Tregs or arise in situ by conversion from other CD4+ T cell subsets. Summary of the overall study and its limitations: The validation in the larger cohort was limited to a single TCR beta V-J rearrangement instead of whole repertoires. Tumor-infiltrating Treg TCR alpha and beta sequences overlapped most with tumor naive CD4+ T cells, then with blood naive CD4+ T cells. In terms of TCR gene usage, tumor memory CD4+ T cells clustered together with blood and lymph node memory CD4+ cells, as well as with lymph node naive CD4+ cells.

Cells that were CD4+CD25+CD127-/low were the ones isolated as Tregs. Tregs, naive and memory CD4+ T cells from tumor, blood and ipsilateral draining lymph nodes of about 5 breast cancer patients underwent full-length TCR alpha and beta sequencing. Tumor tissue, along with lymph nodes from ipsilateral axillary dissection, was perfused with PBS, minced, and then digested using collagenase I and hyaluronidase. Sorted cell populations were confirmed by FACS to exceed 90% purity. Full-length TCR variable regions were amplified by 5' RACE PCR using constant-region reverse primers, and then by semi-nested PCR using Nested Universal Primer A. Using the ReliaPrep RNA Cell Miniprep System, total RNA was extracted, and the SMARTer RACE 5'/3' Kit was then used to reverse transcribe the RNA into 5'RACE-ready cDNA. An Illumina MiSeq was used to sequence the full-length TCR alpha and beta libraries, which had been barcoded with multiplex adaptors. The study's own analysis went as follows. For each of nine subset-tissue groups, sequencing data from the five patients were pooled, and the groups were then compared using unsupervised clustering of TCR gene usage. The Morisita-Horn index, with shared sequences weighted by their contribution to each repertoire, was used to calculate repertoire similarity. The raw public reads went through TCRdb reprocessing: fastp at Q25, MiXCR clone calling, in-frame beta chains kept. Rows are combined by CDR3 protein, so each entry shows the most common genes and DNA. These V and J calls rely on TCRdb rather than the paper's analysis. Recorded for this sample are 34,000 or so distinct CDR3 sequences; 25% to 30% of them occurred a single time. The ten largest clonotypes hold over 2% of the sample.

The sequence derives from a female donor with breast cancer. Sequencing input: tumor-infiltrating Tregs sorted from the breast tumor. Recombination connected TRBV9 to TRBJ2-7, and perhaps TRBD2 as D gene, on 6 matching bases. The nucleotide sequence is TGTGCCAGCAGCCCCCGGAGGGTAGCGGATGGGGAGCAGTACTTC. The resulting protein is CASSPRRVADGEQYF.